Listed below are T cell receptor beta chains from one sample, sequenced in a study of blood T cells in healthy people across ages. One entry per CDR3 protein results from TCRdb running MiXCR on the 5' RACE reads. The sample has 1.8 million or so distinct CDR3 sequences, about 39% seen once. Source material: blood. Receptors originate from a human donor in good health. The CDR3 runs from the conserved cysteine through the conserved F or W. Fields, in order: clone size, D gene, V gene, J gene, CDR3 protein, CDR3 DNA. The D gene is left open where the match is weak. Where a row states a size, it is once, few, many or the class of an expanded clone; other rows omit it.

-,TRBD2,TRBV20-1,TRBJ2-3,CSALTSGGATDTQYF,TGCAGTGCGCTGACTAGCGGGGGGGCAACAGATACGCAGTATTTT
few,TRBD1,TRBV13,TRBJ2-5,CASSRNLQGIEETQYF,TGTGCCAGCAGCCGAAATTTACAGGGGATAGAGGAGACCCAGTACTTC
-,-,TRBV5-1,TRBJ1-2,CASSFGDQGWGYTF,TGCGCCAGCAGTTTTGGAGATCAGGGATGGGGCTACACCTTC
-,-,TRBV20-1,TRBJ1-5,CSATRENNQPQHF,TGCAGTGCTACGCGGGAGAACAATCAGCCCCAGCATTTT
-,-,TRBV4-1,TRBJ2-3,CASSQEGGARGTQYF,TGCGCCAGCAGCCAAGAAGGGGGGGCGCGTGGTACGCAGTATTTT
-,-,TRBV7-9,TRBJ2-3,CASSPLLAVDTQYF,TGTGCCAGCAGCCCCCTCCTAGCCGTAGATACGCAGTATTTT
few,-,TRBV12-3/TRBV12-4,TRBJ1-2,CASSFGLLNYGYTF,TGTGCCAGCAGTTTTGGCTTACTGAACTATGGCTACACCTTC
-,TRBD1,TRBV15,TRBJ2-3,CATKDRYTDTQYF,TGTGCCACCAAGGACAGGTACACAGATACGCAGTATTTT
-,TRBD1,TRBV20-1,TRBJ2-7,CSAIPGQGSNEQYF,TGCAGTGCGATCCCGGGACAGGGGTCGAACGAGCAGTACTTC
-,TRBD2,TRBV11-2,TRBJ2-3,CASSPLMAGGTDTQYF,TGTGCCAGCAGCCCTTTAATGGCGGGGGGCACAGATACGCAGTATTTT
-,-,TRBV28,TRBJ1-5,CASSLVAPSQPQHF,TGTGCCAGCAGTTTGGTCGCCCCAAGTCAGCCCCAGCATTTT